This T cell receptor beta chain derives from a study of CD8+ T cells in alopecia areata. Study summary: Tofacitinib continued for 6 to 18 months and was then withheld for 6 months. Scoring of treated patients' severity used the percentage of affected scalp area. General study results and limits: Affected scalp, especially in alopecia totalis/universalis, had a higher clonality than normal scalp did. Expanded CD8+ clones among the top 100, and scalp clonality, were significantly decreased by tofacitinib.

In germline, CDR1 is SQVTM, CDR2 ANQGSEA. V shed 7 bases and J shed 0 bases, with 13 bases lying between them. The CDR3 sequence is 13 residues long. Extraction of RNA preceded its reverse transcription into cDNA, which served as the sequencing template. Data came from immunoSEQ multiplex PCR; TCRdb stores just in-frame clones and leaves some out. In the table there are fewer than 250,000 clones, 45% to 65% of which are singletons. In regard to this clone: Its matching antigen is unknown.

Treatment defined: oral pan-JAK inhibitor, 5-10 mg twice daily. J is TRBJ2-7 and V is TRBV29-1; the D is unclear. The TCR comes from a human donor with alopecia areata. The sample was CD4+ T cells sorted from blood, taken at week 4, from a patient treated with tofacitinib. CDR3: CSALWVNSYEQYF. The CDR3, as DNA: TGCAGCGCCCTATGGGTGAACTCCTACGAGCAGTACTTC.